This T cell receptor (beta chain) was captured by sequencing in a study of blood T cell repertoires in COVID-19. Study as a whole: In each case, the material was cDNA or gDNA derived from T cells, B-cell-depleted T cells, or PBMCs.

Methods used by the authors: Nucleated cell number was recorded as an estimate derived from reference gene primer amplification. Here immunoSEQ multiplex PCR was the method, and the copy in TCRdb shows in-frame clones only, minus some. The DNA was the basis for D and trimming; V, J and clone size are from that table. Of roughly 34,000 clones detected, 90% to 95% appear once; the ten largest clones hold around 9.6%. CDR1 and CDR2 from the germline V gene are LNHDA and SQIVND (reference sequence). V shed 3 bases and J 4 bases; nucleotides not matched to a gene: 3. The CDR3 sequence is 15 residues long.

This receptor was taken from a human donor with active COVID-19. The donor label of this sample is uncertain. What was sequenced was peripheral blood. The chain carries TRBV19 and TRBJ2-1; TRBD1 aligns across 10 bases. This CDR3 is CASSIMGQGYNEQFF. For the CDR3, the DNA is TGTGCCAGTAGTATCATGGGACAGGGGTACAATGAGCAGTTCTTC. Together with reference TRBV19 and TRBJ2-1, the CDR3 gives the full variable domain: DGGITQSPKYLFRKEGQNVTLSCEQNLNHDAMYWYRQDPGQGLRLIYYSQIVNDFQKGDIAEGYSVSREKKESFPLTVTSAQKNPTAFYLCASSIMGQGYNEQFFGPGTRLTVL.